Reported below is one TCR beta chain. V lost 6 bases to trimming and J lost 5 bases; unmatched junction nucleotides: 8. The CDR3 runs to 15 residues. Germline CDR1 reads MNHEY; CDR2 reads SVGAGI. Authors' methods: Reference gene primer amplification in the assay estimated nucleated cell counts. Some clones are missing from TCRdb's copy, which holds only in-frame ones; the method was immunoSEQ multiplex PCR. V and J calls plus clone size are reproduced from that table; the DNA served to infer D and trimming. Of a few hundred thousand clones listed, around four fifths are singletons. The data are from a study of blood T cell repertoires in COVID-19. On the study more broadly: The United States, Italy and Spain provided the acute and convalescent COVID-19 samples. T cells, B-cell-depleted T cells, or PBMCs provided the cDNA or gDNA that served as material.

The sequencing sample was made of peripheral blood. The sequence was collected from a man aged 55 to 70 who had recovered from COVID-19. V usage is TRBV6-5 and J usage is TRBJ2-7, with TRBD2 matching over 12 bases. The CDR3 loop is CASSQTSGRTDEQYF. CDR3 nucleotide sequence: TGTGCCAGCAGCCAAACTAGCGGGAGGACCGACGAGCAGTACTTC.